Described below is a single TCR beta chain sequence and its context. Its specificity is not known. The sample originates from a study of cytomegalovirus exposure and HLA in healthy donors. General study results and limits: As a later analysis revealed, the rate of TCR association differed by HLA locus, with DRB1 most and HLA-C fewest. Three CMV-associated chains were confirmed in vitro to be specific for CMV antigens.

Donors consisted of healthy bone marrow donors. PCR was performed using 60 Vbeta and 13 Jbeta primers. Profiled with immunoSEQ multiplex PCR; TCRdb holds only in-frame clones, not every one. The data show 80,000 to 100,000 clones, with 60% to 85% seen just once and roughly 6.6% held by the top ten. Input material: PBMCs. This sequence originates from a man aged 45-65 years in good health and CMV-seropositive.

CDR3 nucleotides: TGTGCCAGCAGTAACCAGGGGGCAGGTTTGAGGGAGCAGTACTTC. Translated: CASSNQGAGLREQYF. The V and J genes are TRBV27 and TRBJ2-7; 8 positions match TRBD1. Unmatched junction bases numbered 13, after V lost 5 bases and J lost 7 bases. Germline V lookup: CDR1 MNHEY, CDR2 SMNVEV (reference sequence). This CDR3 region has 15 residues.